The clone carrying this TCR beta chain was observed a few times. Its antigen is not known. These data are taken from a study of T cells after yellow fever vaccination. Study information: Preparation of the low-cell-number fractions used SMART-Seq v4 Ultra Low Input.

Study results and caveats: A large majority of primary-vaccination clones showed up again after the booster (approximately 96% CD4, 88% CD8). The study found a weaker secondary response that peaked faster, day 5 versus 15.

Germline CDR1 and CDR2: SGHAT and FQNNGV. CDR3 length equals 16 residues. Trimming took off 4 bases at V and 3 bases at J, with 16 bases between the two ends. Template switching by 5'RACE produced TCR cDNA, adding a universal primer site and UMIs. TCRdb used MiXCR to reprocess the 5' RACE reads, holding one entry per CDR3 protein. In the table there are some 350,000 distinct CDR3 sequences, about 4% of which are singletons. The chain couples TRBV11-2 to TRBJ1-3, with D possibly TRBD1 on 6 matching bases. This sequence was found in a man younger than 35 who received the YFV17D yellow fever vaccine. This specimen consisted of PBMCs, obtained 5 days after the yellow fever booster vaccination. This chain's CDR3 is CASSSFDQGIGNTIYF. CDR3 nucleotides: TGTGCCAGCAGCTCCTTCGACCAGGGGATTGGAAACACCATATATTTT.